This T cell receptor (beta chain) was identified in a study of T cell repertoires and Cas9 in healthy adults. Study details: Multi-effector potency, cytotoxicity and lineage were assessed in SpCas9-reactive CD4 and CD8 T cells. General study findings and limits: SpCas9-reactive regulatory T cells reportedly mitigated SpCas9-reactive effector T cells in vitro.

A word on this clone: Its antigen remains unidentified.

Trimming took off 1 base at V and 5 bases at J, with 10 bases between the two ends. The germline CDR1 and CDR2 sequences are MGHDK and SYGVNS. The CDR3 runs to 14 residues. Produced via immunoSEQ multiplex PCR; TCRdb's table is partial and in-frame only. The sample contains 20,000 to 25,000 clones, around 93% of which appear only once. Specimen: CD4+ effector T cells (CD127+, CD25-, CD137-, CD154-) from PBMCs; culture status not recorded. The chain uses TRBV25-1 and TRBJ2-3; D unresolved. This sequence originates from a human donor in good health. CDR3 sequence: CASSESFSGDTQYF. The CDR3 nucleotides are TGTGCCAGCAGTGAATCTTTTTCTGGAGATACGCAGTATTTT.